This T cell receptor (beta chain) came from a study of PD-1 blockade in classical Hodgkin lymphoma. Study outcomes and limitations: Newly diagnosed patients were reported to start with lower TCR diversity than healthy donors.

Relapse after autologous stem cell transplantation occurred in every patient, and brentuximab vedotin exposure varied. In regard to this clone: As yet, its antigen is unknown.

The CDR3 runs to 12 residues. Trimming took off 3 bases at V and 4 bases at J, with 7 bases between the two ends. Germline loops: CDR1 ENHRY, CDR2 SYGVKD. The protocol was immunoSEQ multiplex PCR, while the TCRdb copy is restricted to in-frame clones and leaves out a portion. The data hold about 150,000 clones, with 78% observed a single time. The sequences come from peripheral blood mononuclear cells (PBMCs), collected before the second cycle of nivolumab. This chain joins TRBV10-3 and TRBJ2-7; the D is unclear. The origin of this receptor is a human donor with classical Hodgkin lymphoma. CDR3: CAISDTAYEQYF. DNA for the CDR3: TGTGCCATCAGTGATACTGCTTACGAGCAGTACTTC.